A single sample is the source of the 22 T cell receptor beta chains below, sequenced in a study of cytomegalovirus exposure and HLA in healthy donors. Method: immunoSEQ multiplex PCR; TCRdb's copy keeps in-frame clones and lacks some. The sample lists roughly 100,000 clones; 88% were seen once. What was sequenced was PBMCs. The receptors come from a woman aged 18-35 years in good health and CMV-seropositive.

This clone was seen only once. The gene calls are TRBV5-6 and TRBJ1-1; D is possibly TRBD1 (6 bases). This CDR3 comprises 16 residues. From germline, CDR1 is SGHDT and CDR2 YYEEEE. Trimming shortened V by 0 bases and J by 4 bases, and 16 bases separated the two germline ends. DNA for the CDR3: TGTGCCAGCAGCTTGGGACAGGTCCTTATGGGCACTGAAGCTTTCTTT. Translated: CASSLGQVLMGTEAFF.

J is TRBJ2-7 and V is TRBV19; TRBD1 matches at 8 bases. This CDR3 spans 15 amino acids. With 6 bases clipped from V and 3 bases from J, the junction kept 10 bases outside the gene matches. Germline CDR1 is LNHDA and CDR2 is SQIVND (reference sequence). The CDR3 reads CASSRRQGINYEQYF. CDR3 nucleotides: TGTGCCAGTAGCCGCCGACAGGGGATAAACTACGAGCAGTACTTC.

The V gene is TRBV4-3, the J gene TRBJ2-3; 11 bases fit TRBD2. The germline V gene has CDR1 LGHNA and CDR2 YSLEER. This CDR3 is built from 15 residues. The J segment lost 4 bases and the V segment lost 7 bases, leaving 7 bases of the junction unmatched. The CDR3 DNA sequence: TGCGCCAGCACCCCAACTAGCGGGGGTGCAGATACGCAGTATTTT. This sequence encodes CASTPTSGGADTQYF.

This clone has only one observation. The gene calls are TRBV28 and TRBJ1-2, with 7 nucleotides matching TRBD1. This CDR3 region has 13 residues. CDR1 is MDHEN, CDR2 SYDVKM, per germline. Trimming cost V 5 bases and J 6 bases; bases outside gene matches: 6. The CDR3 reads CASSPITGDGYTF. The CDR3 DNA is TGTGCCAGCAGTCCGATCACAGGGGATGGCTACACCTTC.

The rearrangement uses TRBV9 and TRBJ1-3; D gene uncertain. This CDR3 has 13 residues. Trimming left V 8 bases short and J 0 bases short, with 9 bases between. CDR1 is SGDLS and CDR2 is YYNGEE in the germline V gene. The CDR3 sequence is CARTRNSGNTIYF. The CDR3 region has the DNA TGTGCCAGAACCAGGAACTCTGGAAACACCATATATTTT.

This chain uses TRBV10-2 with TRBJ1-2, with a weak D call TRBD1 (6 bases). The CDR3 is made up of 14 amino acids. Germline lookup yields CDR1 WSHSY and CDR2 SAAADI. V lost 7 bases to trimming and J lost 0 bases, with 12 bases between them. In nucleotides, the CDR3 is TGCGCCAGCATGGGAGGGGGAACTAACTATGGCTACACCTTC. The encoded protein is CASMGGGTNYGYTF.

The chain has TRBV18 and TRBJ1-1; unclear D gene. The CDR3 is 14 residues long. Germline CDR1 KGHSH, CDR2 LQKENI. The ends were cut back, 0 bases at V and 0 bases at J, with 5 bases in the middle. DNA for the CDR3: TGTGCCAGCTCACCACCAAACTTGAACACTGAAGCTTTCTTT. This sequence encodes CASSPPNLNTEAFF.

The rearrangement uses TRBV2 and TRBJ1-6; 7 bases are shared with TRBD1. J was trimmed by 4 bases and V by 6 bases; bases with no gene match: 6. The V gene's germline CDR1 is SNHLY and CDR2 FYNNEI. The CDR3 is made up of 15 amino acids. The CDR3 region has the DNA TGTGCCAGCAGGGCGGGGGGACAGTATAATTCACCCCTCCACTTT. Amino acid sequence: CASRAGGQYNSPLHF.

The V call is TRBV28, the J call TRBJ1-1; D call uncertain. The CDR3 is made up of 14 amino acids. V gave up 2 bases and J gave up 3 bases, with 10 bases separating them. Germline CDR1 reads MDHEN; CDR2 reads SYDVKM. The CDR3 sequence: CASSLKAVDTEAFF. Written as DNA, the CDR3 is TGTGCCAGCAGTTTAAAAGCGGTGGACACTGAAGCTTTCTTT. Together with reference TRBV28 and TRBJ1-1, the CDR3 gives the full variable domain: DVKVTQSSRYLVKRTGEKVFLECVQDMDHENMFWYRQDPGLGLRLIYFSYDVKMKEKGDIPEGYSVSREKKERFSLILESASTNQTSMYLCASSLKAVDTEAFFGQGTRLTVV.

This chain joins TRBV5-4 and TRBJ2-1; 9 bases match TRBD1. The junction had 8 bases not matched to a gene; V was cut back by 4 bases and J by 6 bases. Germline V gene sequence: CDR1 SGHNT, CDR2 YYREEE (reference sequence). The CDR3 is 15 residues long. CDR3 DNA sequence: TGTGCCAGCAGCGGGGGACAGGGTCTTTTCAATGAGCAGTTCTTC. This sequence encodes CASSGGQGLFNEQFF.

The chain is built from TRBV10-3 and TRBJ1-6, with TRBD1 identical over 8 bases. With V trimmed by 6 bases and J by 9 bases, 7 bases remained unmatched. This CDR3 region has 14 residues. Per the germline V gene, CDR1 is ENHRY and CDR2 is SYGVKD. CDR3 in DNA: TGTGCCATCAGCCCACAGGGGGATGGTTCACCCCTCCACTTT. Encoded protein: CAISPQGDGSPLHF.

The rearrangement joins TRBV19 to TRBJ2-6; 7 positions match TRBD1. The CDR3 length is 18 residues. Germline trimming cut 5 bases from V and 0 bases from J; bases unmatched to any gene: 10. CDR1 is LNHDA and CDR2 is SQIVND in the germline V gene (reference sequence). CDR3 bases: TGTGCCAGTAGTGAACGACAGGGCGTCTACTCTGGGGCCAACGTCCTGACTTTC. Encoded protein: CASSERQGVYSGANVLTF.

This clone has only a few counts. The chain is built from TRBV6-5 and TRBJ2-7; TRBD1 is a possible D gene (5 bases). Germline assignment: CDR1 MNHEY and CDR2 SVGAGI. This CDR3 spans 13 amino acids. V was trimmed by 6 bases and J by 3 bases, leaving 12 bases between them. CDR3 protein: CASSPLDSYEQYV. CDR3 DNA sequence: TGTGCCAGCAGCCCACTCGACAGCTACGAGCAGTACGTC.

The V call is TRBV19, the J call TRBJ2-3, with 13 bases fitting TRBD2. V shed 1 base and J 4 bases; nucleotides not matched to a gene: 2. The CDR3 sequence is 16 residues long. Germline CDR1 LNHDA, CDR2 SQIVND (reference sequence). CDR3 coding DNA: TGTGCCAGTAGTATAGCACTAGCGGGAGGGGCAGATACGCAGTATTTT. Protein: CASSIALAGGADTQYF. The complete variable domain, with remaining parts taken from reference TRBV19 and TRBJ2-3, reads DGGITQSPKYLFRKEGQNVTLSCEQNLNHDAMYWYRQDPGQGLRLIYYSQIVNDFQKGDIAEGYSVSREKKESFPLTVTSAQKNPTAFYLCASSIALAGGADTQYFGPGTRLTVL.

The genes are TRBV4-1 and TRBJ2-3; 10 nucleotides align to TRBD2. J lost 5 bases, V lost 0 bases, and 5 bases had no gene match. This CDR3 has 16 amino acids. Germline CDR1 is MGHRA and CDR2 is YSYEKL. The CDR3 loop reads CASSQDKASGGDTQYF. For the CDR3, the DNA is TGCGCCAGCAGCCAAGATAAGGCTAGCGGGGGAGATACGCAGTATTTT.

The V gene is TRBV29-1, the J gene TRBJ1-3; TRBD1 is a possible D gene (6 bases). Germline assignment: CDR1 SQVTM and CDR2 ANQGSEA. Trimming cost V 3 bases and J 2 bases, with 11 bases left between them. The CDR3 extends over 14 amino acids. This chain's CDR3 is CSVDVTGTGNTIYF. The DNA for the CDR3 is TGCAGCGTTGATGTTACAGGGACTGGAAACACCATATATTTT.

The V call is TRBV5-1, the J call TRBJ2-5, with TRBD1 matching 9 bases. Germline V lookup: CDR1 SGHRS, CDR2 YFSETQ. The CDR3 has 14 residues. With V trimmed by 1 base and J by 4 bases, 2 bases remained unmatched. Here the CDR3 DNA reads TGCGCCAGCAGCTTGACAGGGGGCCGAGAGACCCAGTACTTC. Its protein is CASSLTGGRETQYF.

The chain joins TRBV14 to TRBJ2-7; D perhaps matches TRBD1 (6 bases). Trimming took off 5 bases at V and 4 bases at J, with 12 bases between the two ends. The CDR3 totals 13 residues. The V gene's germline CDR1 is SGHDN and CDR2 FVKESK. CDR3: CASSIQGGYEQYF. CDR3 coding DNA: TGTGCCAGCAGCATACAGGGCGGGTACGAGCAGTACTTC.

V and J are TRBV28 and TRBJ2-3; TRBD1 matches 10 bases. The CDR3 is 16 amino acids. J was trimmed by 6 bases and V by 4 bases; bases with no gene match: 10. Germline assignment: CDR1 MDHEN and CDR2 SYDVKM. The CDR3 spells CASSSMTGGVRDTQYF. Here the CDR3 DNA reads TGTGCCAGCAGTTCGATGACAGGGGGCGTCAGGGATACGCAGTATTTT.

The chain is built from TRBV5-6 and TRBJ1-5; TRBD1 might be the D (5 bases). The ends were cut back, 2 bases at V and 0 bases at J, with 6 bases in the middle. The CDR3 has 14 amino acids. Per the germline V gene, CDR1 is SGHDT and CDR2 is YYEEEE. This chain's CDR3 is CASSFGGSNQPQHF. The CDR3 nucleotides are TGTGCCAGCAGCTTCGGGGGTAGCAATCAGCCCCAGCATTTT.

The V call is TRBV7-9, the J call TRBJ1-1; D is unclear. V gave up 8 bases and J gave up 2 bases, with 12 bases separating them. Germline values: CDR1 SEHNR, CDR2 FQNEAQ (reference sequence). The CDR3 loop spans 13 amino acids. The CDR3 loop reads CASRDDFNTEAFF. The CDR3 bases are TGTGCCAGCCGCGACGACTTTAACACTGAAGCTTTCTTT.

The chain couples TRBV7-2 to TRBJ2-1; 10 bases agree with TRBD2. The CDR3 runs to 18 residues. Trimming cost V 6 bases and J 5 bases; bases outside gene matches: 16. The germline CDR1 and CDR2 sequences are SGHTA and FQGNSA. The CDR3 DNA is TGTGCCAGCAGTCGCCTAGCGGGGGCCCCCATGCCCGACAATGAGCAGTTCTTC. Its protein product is CASSRLAGAPMPDNEQFF.